Listed below are T cell receptor beta chains from one sample, sequenced in a study of human T cells and chemical hapten exposure. MiXCR was run by TCRdb on the RACE reads, yielding one entry per CDR3 protein. The sample holds approximately 340,000 distinct CDR3 sequences, around 7% seen once. The sequences come from whole blood, collected in connection with sensitization to the hapten diphenylcyclopropenone (DPC). These TCRs come from a woman aged 18-29 years with alopecia areata. Some clones in this sample may be carry-over from other donors' samples. The CDR3 runs from the conserved cysteine through the conserved F or W. D genes are given only for firm matches. Some rows mark clone size as missing; the rest say once, few, many or name a class of expanded clone.

many | TRBJ2-1 | . | TRBV2 | CASSEIGGVEQFF | TGTGCCAGCAGTGAAATTGGGGGCGTTGAGCAGTTCTTC
. | TRBJ2-5 | . | TRBV5-1 | CASSLNPGTQETQYF | TGCGCCAGCAGCTTAAACCCCGGGACCCAAGAGACCCAGTACTTC
. | TRBJ1-2 | . | TRBV3-1 | CASSTDTYYTF | TGTGCCAGCAGCACCGACACTTACTACACCTTC
. | TRBJ1-5 | . | TRBV29-1 | CSVRDGNQPQHF | TGCAGCGTTAGGGACGGCAATCAGCCCCAGCATTTT
many | TRBJ2-3 | TRBD1 | TRBV10-3 | CAITNSGGAGDTQYF | TGTGCCATCACCAATTCAGGGGGCGCGGGGGATACGCAGTATTTT
many | TRBJ2-7 | . | TRBV18 | CASSPRGVSYEQYF | TGTGCCAGCTCACCACGGGGGGTTTCCTACGAGCAGTACTTC
few | TRBJ2-7 | . | TRBV6-5 | CASSYEGTPSYEQYF | TGTGCCAGCAGTTACGAGGGTACCCCCTCCTACGAGCAGTACTTC
many | TRBJ1-5 | TRBD1 | TRBV27 | CASSPLDRESQPQHF | TGTGCCAGCAGTCCACTGGACAGGGAAAGTCAGCCCCAGCATTTT
few | TRBJ2-4 | . | TRBV12-3/TRBV12-4 | CASSFRAFEDIQYF | TGTGCCAGCAGTTTCAGGGCCTTTGAGGACATTCAGTACTTC
few | TRBJ2-7 | . | TRBV29-1 | CSVEDPECSYEQYF | TGCAGCGTTGAAGATCCAGAGTGCTCCTACGAGCAGTACTTC
. | TRBJ2-1 | TRBD2 | TRBV2 | CASRDGTSGYNEQFF | TGTGCCAGCAGGGATGGGACTAGCGGATACAATGAGCAGTTCTTC
. | TRBJ2-7 | . | TRBV3-1 | CASSQDSGLFYEQYF | TGTGCCAGCAGCCAAGACTCAGGGCTTTTCTACGAGCAGTACTTC
. | TRBJ2-7 | TRBD1 | TRBV6-2/TRBV6-3 | CASRKTGAYEQYF | TGTGCCAGCAGGAAGACAGGGGCCTACGAGCAGTACTTC
many | TRBJ2-1 | . | TRBV12-3/TRBV12-4 | CASSFGGEQFF | TGTGCCAGCAGTTTTGGTGGGGAGCAGTTCTTC
few | TRBJ2-7 | . | TRBV6-2/TRBV6-3 | CASSPDWSYEQYF | TGTGCCAGCAGCCCGGACTGGTCCTACGAGCAGTACTTC
few | TRBJ2-3 | TRBD2 | TRBV7-6 | CASAGGQGDTQYF | TGTGCCAGCGCGGGGGGGCAAGGAGATACGCAGTATTTT
. | TRBJ2-5 | . | TRBV19 | CASSIRGLETQYF | TGTGCCAGTAGTATCCGGGGGCTGGAGACCCAGTACTTC
few | TRBJ1-2 | . | TRBV12-3/TRBV12-4 | CASSLWSGKSGYTF | TGTGCCAGCAGCCTATGGTCAGGGAAGTCTGGCTACACCTTC
. | TRBJ1-1 | TRBD1 | TRBV6-2/TRBV6-3 | CASSYSRQGDTEAFF | TGTGCCAGCAGTTACTCCCGACAGGGAGACACTGAAGCTTTCTTT
few | TRBJ2-3 | TRBD1 | TRBV12-5 | CASAVQGADTQYF | TGTGCTAGTGCGGTTCAGGGGGCAGATACGCAGTATTTT
many | TRBJ1-1 | TRBD1 | TRBV5-1 | CASSSGQPNTEAFF | TGCGCCAGCAGCTCGGGACAGCCTAACACTGAAGCTTTCTTT
. | TRBJ2-3 | TRBD2 | TRBV29-1 | CSVAGLAGGPSTDTQYF | TGCAGCGTTGCGGGACTAGCGGGGGGCCCTAGCACAGATACGCAGTATTTT
few | TRBJ1-2 | . | TRBV27 | CASSLSLDTAGYTF | TGTGCCAGCAGTTTATCGCTTGACACGGCTGGCTACACCTTC
. | TRBJ2-3 | TRBD2 | TRBV20-1 | CSASLLAGITDTQYF | TGCAGTGCTTCCTTACTAGCGGGGATCACAGATACGCAGTATTTT
many | TRBJ1-2 | . | TRBV7-9 | CASSSDSLNSYGYTF | TGTGCCAGCAGTTCGGACAGCCTCAACTCCTATGGCTACACCTTC
many | TRBJ1-2 | TRBD1 | TRBV9 | CASSAWTGGEGGYGYTF | TGTGCCAGCAGCGCCTGGACAGGGGGCGAAGGAGGGTATGGCTACACCTTC
. | TRBJ1-6 | . | TRBV21-1 | CASSKGRGDNSPLHF | TGTGCCAGCAGCAAAGGTAGAGGGGACAATTCACCCCTCCACTTT
many | TRBJ1-1 | . | TRBV18 | CASSFAPWNTEAFF | TGTGCCAGCTCATTCGCCCCGTGGAACACTGAAGCTTTCTTT
. | TRBJ2-2 | . | TRBV27 | CASSSSHAGELFF | TGTGCCAGCAGTTCATCACATGCCGGGGAGCTGTTTTTT
many | TRBJ2-3 | TRBD2 | TRBV12-3/TRBV12-4 | CASSLGVGSGGAGYSTDTQYF | TGTGCCAGCAGTTTAGGTGTCGGTAGCGGGGGGGCTGGATACAGCACAGATACGCAGTATTTT
. | TRBJ1-2 | . | TRBV7-2 | CASSTRNNYGYTF | TGTGCCAGCAGCACCCGGAATAACTATGGCTACACCTTC